Detailed here is one TCR beta chain. Its antigen is not identified. CDR1 is GTSNPN, CDR2 SVGIG, per germline (reference sequence). CDR3 length: 13 amino acids. V lost 4 bases and J 2 bases, leaving 10 bases between the germline ends. This entry belongs to a study of OX40 agonist ivuxolimab in advanced cancers. Study context: It was ivuxolimab, an agonistic anti-OX40 (CD134) antibody, that patients were treated with.

Autoimmune disease history or systemic immunosuppression disqualified patients. Generated by immunoSEQ multiplex PCR, the TCRdb table keeps only in-frame clones and is missing some. The sample consists of under 80,000 clones, 88% of them appearing once. Study results and caveats: At 0.1 to 3.0 mg/kg, clonal expansion of CD4+ and CD8+ blood T cells had occurred by week 6. CD8+ T cells were the subset that, on average, had more expanded clones than CD4+.

The V and J genes are TRBV30 and TRBJ2-3; D is ambiguous. The sequencing here drew on CD4+ or CD8+ T cells sorted from blood, taken in a trial of the OX40 agonist ivuxolimab. This TCR derives from an adult with an advanced solid tumor such as melanoma, head and neck, liver or kidney cancer. The CDR3 spells CAWTNQDTDTQYF. DNA for the CDR3: TGTGCCTGGACCAATCAAGACACAGATACGCAGTATTTT.